This T cell receptor (beta chain) appears in the sequencing data of a study of graft-versus-host responses after intestinal transplantation (dated by TCRdb to the early 2020s). About the study as a whole: The transplants that recipients got were multivisceral, liver-intestinal, or isolated intestinal. Anti-thymocyte globulin induction was given to all recipients, followed by maintenance tacrolimus and steroids for approximately three years. Samples from a few later patients were sequenced in-house on an Illumina MiSeq with MiXCR processing rather than by the commercial service. A peak of at least 4% donor T cells among recipient peripheral blood mononuclear cells was the definition used for donor T cell macrochimerism. The cohort enrolled about two dozen intestinal transplant recipients, one of whom was a retransplant, and 3 patients without pretransplant specimens were excluded. Alloreactive clones were identified by sequencing pre-transplant mixed lymphocyte reaction products and comparing these products with unstimulated pre-transplant donor and recipient T cells. Bulk TCR-beta CDR3 sequencing was used to track graft-versus-host and host-versus-graft alloreactive T cell clones in the graft, circulation and bone marrow after intestinal transplantation. The research as a whole found: The conclusions were limited by the relatively low number and heterogeneity of the intestinal transplant patients. In patients with donor T cell macrochimerism, the allografts had high GvH to HvG T cell clonal ratios. GvH clones turned up in recipient bone marrow, with some appearing earlier in ileal mucosa or blood, a pattern consistent with an intestinal mucosal origin. Early after transplant, peak levels of circulating GvH clones were found to be associated with declines in HvG clones.

Intraepithelial and lamina propria lymphocytes were isolated from graft specimens using dithiothreitol, EDTA incubations and collagenase D digestion. Bulk TCR-beta sequencing was performed on serial intestinal graft biopsy specimens collected as late as 600 days after transplant. This clone qualifies as medium-sized (0.01 to 0.1%). This receptor's antigen is unknown. Base quality data are lacking; no much larger clone is found one base away. For CDR1 and CDR2, the germline V gene lists MNHGY and SVAAGI. Germline trimming: 4 bases from V, 1 base from J; junction bases outside gene matches: 2. The CDR3 covers 14 residues, taking in both the cysteine and the phenylalanine. The sequence is cut down to CDR3 DNA, 42 bases in frame from base 1. Receptors were amplified or captured by the immunoSEQ multiplex PCR assay. For most patients, genomic DNA was subjected to high-throughput TCR-beta CDR3 sequencing by Adaptive Biotechnologies. On the authors' methods: Adaptive's ImmunoSEQ software was the source of the TCR sequencing data for 15 to 20 patients, while three other patients were processed with MiXCR and VDJtools. CDR3 nucleotide sequences shared between donor and recipient were removed because their origin could not be assigned. To be classed as alloreactive, a clone needed at least 2-fold expansion over unstimulated cells and a minimum CFSE-low frequency of 0.002% (template counts) or 0.001% (read counts). Clones were considered mappable if detected in sequenced pre-transplant spleen, lymph node, or MLR CFSE-low populations of the donor or recipient. The cumulative frequency of alloreactive clones was calculated as a percentage of all sequences, weighted by copy number. What TCRdb holds here is the immuneACCESS table cut down to in-frame rearrangements. Part of the clones is not present; checked against another copy, under half of the missing clones reflect an unresolved V gene, and the others are unexplained. That table furnishes V, J and clone size, whereas the DNA furnished D and trimming. This sample comprises 15,000 to 20,000 clones, more than 80% of them detected only once. The ten largest clonotypes hold over 15% of the sample.

This material consisted of ileum tissue, taken 104 days after intestinal transplant. The receptor was derived from a human patient who received an intestinal transplant, so some T cells may come from the graft donor. Recombination linked TRBV6-9 to TRBJ2-7; 9 bases in the middle match TRBD1. CDR3 sequence: CASSWTGVSYEQYF. In nucleotide form, the sequence is TGTGCCAGCAGTTGGACAGGGGTATCCTACGAGCAGTACTTC.